The clone carrying this T cell receptor (beta chain) was picked up many times. Its target is unknown. The authors amplified TCR beta CDR3 regions, and they did so from RNA transcripts for repertoire sequencing. Second-round multiplex PCR came after a first-round RT-PCR that employed HTBI primers. TCRdb re-called the multiplex PCR reads through MiXCR, storing one row per CDR3 protein. The sample records 400,000 to 450,000 distinct CDR3 sequences, under 25% being singletons. This sample was included in a study of Graves' ophthalmopathy and Graves' hyperthyroidism. Participants with hyperthyroidism, aged 18 to 65, were newly diagnosed with under 2 months' duration. Looked up from germline, CDR1 is SGHAT and CDR2 is FQNNGV. The length of the CDR3 is 16 residues. Unmatched junction bases numbered 9, after V lost 5 bases and J lost 1 base. Whole-study results and caveats: Among thyroid clonotypes expanded above 0.001 frequency, most also appeared in blood.

Sequencing input: peripheral blood. The sequence came from a woman under 30 with stable Graves' hyperthyroidism. The genes are TRBV11-2 and TRBJ2-7; 9 positions agree with TRBD2. The CDR3 region has the DNA TGTGCCAGCAGCGCCCGGGTAGCGGGAGCTTCCTACGAGCAGTACTTC. Translating gives CASSARVAGASYEQYF.